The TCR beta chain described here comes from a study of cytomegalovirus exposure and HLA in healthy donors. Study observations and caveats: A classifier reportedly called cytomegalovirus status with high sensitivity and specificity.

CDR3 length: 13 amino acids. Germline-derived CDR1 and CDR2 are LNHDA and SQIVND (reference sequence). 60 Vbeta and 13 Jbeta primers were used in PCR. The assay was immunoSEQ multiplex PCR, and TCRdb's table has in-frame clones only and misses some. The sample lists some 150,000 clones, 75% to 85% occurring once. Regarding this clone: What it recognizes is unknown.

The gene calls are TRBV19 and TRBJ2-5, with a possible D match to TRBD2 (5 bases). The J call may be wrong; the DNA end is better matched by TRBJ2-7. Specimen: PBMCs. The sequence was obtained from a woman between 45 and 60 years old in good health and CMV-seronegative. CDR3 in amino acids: CASSLGLPGEQYF. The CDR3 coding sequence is TGTGCCAGTAGTCTCGGACTCCCCGGCGAGCAGTACTTC.